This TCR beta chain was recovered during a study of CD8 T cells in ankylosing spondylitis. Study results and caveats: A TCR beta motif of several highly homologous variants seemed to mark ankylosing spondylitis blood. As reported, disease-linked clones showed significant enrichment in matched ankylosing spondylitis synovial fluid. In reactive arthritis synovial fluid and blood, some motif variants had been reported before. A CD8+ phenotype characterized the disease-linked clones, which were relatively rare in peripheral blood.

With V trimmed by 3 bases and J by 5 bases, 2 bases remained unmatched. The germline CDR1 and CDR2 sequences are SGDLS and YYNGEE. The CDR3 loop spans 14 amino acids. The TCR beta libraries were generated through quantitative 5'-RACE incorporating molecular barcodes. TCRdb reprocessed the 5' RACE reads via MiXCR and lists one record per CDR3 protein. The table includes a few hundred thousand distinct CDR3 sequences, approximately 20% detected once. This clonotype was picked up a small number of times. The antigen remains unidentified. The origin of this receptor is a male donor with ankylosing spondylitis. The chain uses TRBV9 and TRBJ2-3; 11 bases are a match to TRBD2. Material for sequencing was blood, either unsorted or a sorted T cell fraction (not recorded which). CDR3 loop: CASSAGTSGDTQYF. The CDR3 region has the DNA TGTGCCAGCAGCGCCGGGACTAGCGGAGATACGCAGTATTTT. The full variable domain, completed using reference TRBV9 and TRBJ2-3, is DSGVTQTPKHLITATGQRVTLRCSPRSGDLSVYWYQQSLDQGLQFLIQYYNGEERAKGNILERFSAQQFPDLHSELNLSSLELGDSALYFCASSAGTSGDTQYFGPGTRLTVL.